This TCR beta chain was found in a study of molecular identifiers for immune sequencing clone quantification. In this sample, this clonotype turned up many times. CDR1 and CDR2 (germline): SQVTM, ANQGSEA. Trimming cost V 3 bases and J 2 bases, with 7 bases left between them. There are 12 residues in the CDR3. MiXCR, applied by TCRdb to the PCR reads, yields one record per CDR3 protein. This sample has 65,000 to 70,000 distinct CDR3 sequences, with around a sixth found just once. The sequenced material came from naive CD8+ T cells from blood, with Jurkat cell RNA spiked in. Subset noted: FACS-sorted CD8+CD4-CCR7+CD45RA+ naive T cells. The chain uses TRBV29-1 and TRBJ1-2; D remains ambiguous. The clonotype originates from a human donor in good health. Some libraries in this study had Jurkat cell RNA spiked in. CDR3 coding DNA: TGCAGCGTTGACCGGGCGAACTATGGCTACACCTTC. It translates to CSVDRANYGYTF.